The 26 T cell receptor beta chains given below trace back to one sample, sequenced in a study of cytomegalovirus exposure and HLA in healthy donors. Sequencing was performed with immunoSEQ multiplex PCR; in TCRdb, only in-frame clones are kept and a portion is missing. This table has approximately 220,000 clones, around nine tenths appearing once. The sample consisted of PBMCs. The source of these receptors is a woman under 30 in good health and CMV-seronegative.

The rearrangement joins TRBV5-1 to TRBJ1-4; TRBD1 matches at 8 bases. V trimming: 2 bases; J trimming: 3 bases; junction bases outside the gene matches: 6. The CDR3 has 16 residues. Germline values: CDR1 SGHRS, CDR2 YFSETQ. CDR3 in DNA: TGCGCCAGCAGCTTAGGACAGGGTGTTGCTAATGAAAAACTGTTTTTT. It yields the protein CASSLGQGVANEKLFF.

This clone was recorded only once. This chain's CDR3 is CACSQGRASSGANVLTF. The CDR3 DNA reads as TGTGCCTGTTCCCAGGGGCGCGCGAGCTCTGGGGCCAACGTCCTGACTTTC. J is TRBJ2-6 and V is TRBV30; TRBD1 might be the D (6 bases). This CDR3 is 17 amino acids long. Trimming cost V 6 bases and J 0 bases, with 18 bases left between them. CDR1 GTSNPN and CDR2 SVGIG come from the germline V gene (reference sequence).

This chain joins TRBV19 and TRBJ1-4, with a possible D match to TRBD1 (6 bases). Per the germline V gene, CDR1 is LNHDA and CDR2 is SQIVND (reference sequence). CDR3 size: 15 residues. With 5 bases removed from V and 4 bases from J, the gap between germline ends came to 14 bases. In nucleotides, the CDR3 is TGTGCCAGTAGTGTTGGGGGGGCAAATAATGAAAAACTGTTTTTT. Translated, it gives CASSVGGANNEKLFF.

The rearrangement joins TRBV19 to TRBJ1-2; weak D call: TRBD1 (6 bases). Germline CDR1 and CDR2: LNHDA and SQIVND (reference sequence). This CDR3 has 15 residues. Trimming left V 7 bases short and J 1 base short, with 16 bases between. CDR3 amino acids: CASTPGGGRNYGYTF. CDR3 sequence (DNA): TGTGCCAGTACCCCGGGAGGGGGGCGTAACTATGGCTACACCTTC.

The chain links TRBV5-1 to TRBJ1-1; no firm D call. The CDR3 is 16 amino acids. Germline V gene sequence: CDR1 SGHRS, CDR2 YFSETQ. Trimming left V 2 bases short and J 4 bases short, with 18 bases between. The CDR3 DNA sequence: TGCGCCAGCAGCTTACGTACTCTTGGGGAGGGCACTGAAGCTTTCTTT. As protein: CASSLRTLGEGTEAFF.

The V gene is TRBV5-4, the J gene TRBJ1-2, with a possible D match to TRBD1 (6 bases). The CDR3 runs to 15 residues. Per germline, CDR1 SGHNT and CDR2 YYREEE (reference sequence). Trimming left V 4 bases short and J 0 bases short, with 13 bases between. The CDR3 DNA reads TGTGCCAGCAGCCCCCCAAAGGGGGCTAACTATGGCTACACCTTC. This sequence encodes CASSPPKGANYGYTF.

The gene calls are TRBV27 and TRBJ1-1; tentative D call: TRBD1 (6 bases). The CDR3 has 15 amino acids. The germline V gene has CDR1 MNHEY and CDR2 SMNVEV (reference sequence). The V and J ends lost 8 bases and 5 bases respectively, with 21 bases between them. The CDR3 coding sequence is TGTGCCAGCGTGGGGGGGGCTGCTCTGCGAACTGAAGCTTTCTTT. Protein: CASVGGAALRTEAFF.

The rearrangement joins TRBV27 to TRBJ1-1, with D uncertain. The CDR3 totals 15 residues. Germline V gene lookup returns CDR1 MNHEY and CDR2 SMNVEV (reference sequence). Between the trimmed V and J ends, which lost 5 bases and 4 bases, there was a span of 17 bases. The CDR3 DNA reads TGTGCCAGCAGTGCCCACAGCCTCGTGAGCACTGAAGCTTTCTTT. It codes for CASSAHSLVSTEAFF.

This clone was found a few times. The chain uses TRBV2 and TRBJ1-1; possible D gene TRBD1, 6 bases. This CDR3 contains 14 residues. Between the trimmed V and J ends, which lost 10 bases and 0 bases, there was a span of 15 bases. Germline CDR1 reads SNHLY; CDR2 reads FYNNEI. The CDR3: CATLRDILNTEAFF. CDR3 DNA sequence: TGTGCCACCCTTAGGGACATACTGAACACTGAAGCTTTCTTT.

The DNA of the CDR3 is TGCGCCAGCAGCCTACTGGGCGGGAGGACAGATACGCAGTATTTT. It codes for CASSLLGGRTDTQYF. The rearrangement joins TRBV4-1 to TRBJ2-3, with 8 bases lining up with TRBD2. V was clipped by 4 bases and J by 3 bases; unmatched bases: 6. This CDR3 comprises 15 residues. Germline CDR1 reads MGHRA; CDR2 reads YSYEKL.

There are a few counts of this clone. V and J are TRBV7-9 and TRBJ2-7; possible D gene TRBD1, 5 bases. This CDR3 comprises 15 residues. CDR1 and CDR2 (germline): SEHNR, FQNEAQ (reference sequence). V lost 1 base and J lost 3, with 13 bases in between. CDR3 residues: CASSLVQGLLYEQYF. CDR3 sequence (DNA): TGTGCCAGCAGCTTAGTCCAGGGCCTCCTCTACGAGCAGTACTTC.

This chain links TRBV5-1 with TRBJ2-1; D perhaps matches TRBD2 (5 bases). The CDR3 length is 12 residues. V was clipped by 7 bases and J by 5 bases, with 10 bases between them. The germline CDR1 and CDR2 sequences are SGHRS and YFSETQ. In DNA, the CDR3 is TGCGCCAGCGGGGAGAGGAACAATGAGCAGTTCTTC. This encodes CASGERNNEQFF.

The rearrangement uses TRBV11-2 and TRBJ1-2, with TRBD1 as a possible D gene (6 bases). Germline V gene lookup returns CDR1 SGHAT and CDR2 FQNNGV. The CDR3 contains 12 residues. The V end was cut by 5 bases, the J end by 6 bases, with 10 bases between. In DNA form, the CDR3 reads TGTGCCAGCAGCGCAGGGGTTGATGGCTACACCTTC. Protein product: CASSAGVDGYTF.

V usage is TRBV11-2 and J usage is TRBJ2-7; D remains ambiguous. The CDR3 covers 14 residues. From germline, CDR1 is SGHAT and CDR2 FQNNGV. V dropped 0 bases and J dropped 2 bases, with 8 bases sitting between them. CDR3 bases: TGTGCCAGCAGCTTAGAAAACTATGCCTACGAGCAGTACTTC. It encodes CASSLENYAYEQYF. Full variable domain (outside the CDR3, taken from reference TRBV11-2 and TRBJ2-7): EAGVAQSPRYKIIEKRQSVAFWCNPISGHATLYWYQQILGQGPKLLIQFQNNGVVDDSQLPKDRFSAERLKGVDSTLKIQPAKLEDSAVYLCASSLENYAYEQYFGPGTRLTVT.

This chain links TRBV27 with TRBJ1-1; TRBD1 is a possible D gene (6 bases). Looked up from germline, CDR1 is MNHEY and CDR2 is SMNVEV (reference sequence). Trimming stripped 0 bases from V and 5 bases from J, with 10 bases between. CDR3 length: 14 amino acids. This CDR3 is CASSLSRGKTEAFF. CDR3 nucleotide sequence: TGTGCCAGCAGTTTATCCAGGGGTAAGACTGAAGCTTTCTTT.

J is TRBJ2-1 and V is TRBV10-1, with D maybe TRBD1 (5 bases). The CDR3 consists of 15 residues. The V gene's germline CDR1 is WNHNN and CDR2 SYGVQD (reference sequence). V was pared by 6 bases and J by 0 bases, with 12 bases between. The CDR3 protein is CASRTVRTSYNEQFF. The CDR3, as DNA: TGCGCCAGCAGGACAGTCCGAACCTCCTACAATGAGCAGTTCTTC.

This clone has a single count. The chain links TRBV5-6 to TRBJ1-1; D may be TRBD1 (6 bases). CDR1 is SGHDT and CDR2 is YYEEEE in the germline V gene. V lost 4 bases, J lost 7 bases, and 14 bases lay in between. There are 13 residues in the CDR3. CDR3 sequence reads: CASSHQTGFEAFF. DNA of the CDR3: TGTGCCAGCAGCCACCAGACAGGTTTTGAAGCTTTCTTT.

The CDR3 bases are TGTGCCAGCCCACGCCAGGGAGGGCTCAATACGCAGTATTTT. Translating gives CASPRQGGLNTQYF. This chain uses TRBV6-1 with TRBJ2-3, with 7 positions matching TRBD2. Losses at the gene ends were 8 bases for V and 7 bases for J; bases not matched to a gene: 12. CDR3 length: 14 residues. Per the germline V gene, CDR1 is MNHNS and CDR2 is SASEGT.

This chain links TRBV10-3 with TRBJ2-7; 7 positions agree with TRBD2. Germline loops: CDR1 ENHRY, CDR2 SYGVKD. V shed 2 bases, J shed 2 bases, and the junction held 3 bases outside the gene matches. This CDR3 spans 14 amino acids. CDR3 DNA sequence: TGTGCCATCAGTGAGGCTAGCGGAACCTACGAGCAGTACTTC. It codes for CAISEASGTYEQYF.

V gene TRBV5-1 combines with J gene TRBJ2-7; D call uncertain. Looked up from germline, CDR1 is SGHRS and CDR2 is YFSETQ. The CDR3 loop spans 15 amino acids. Trimming cost V 0 bases and J 1 base, with 11 bases left between them. The CDR3: CASSLAGLRSYEQYF. In DNA, the CDR3 is TGCGCCAGCAGCTTGGCCGGGTTACGGTCCTACGAGCAGTACTTC. Full variable domain (outside the CDR3, taken from reference TRBV5-1 and TRBJ2-7): KAGVTQTPRYLIKTRGQQVTLSCSPISGHRSVSWYQQTPGQGLQFLFEYFSETQRNKGNFPGRFSGRQFSNSRSEMNVSTLELGDSALYLCASSLAGLRSYEQYFGPGTRLTVT.

The chain links TRBV4-2 to TRBJ2-1; possibly TRBD2 for D (6 bases). V lost 3 bases, J lost 0 bases, and 12 bases lay in between. The CDR3 spans 16 residues. In germline, CDR1 is LGHNA, CDR2 YNFKEQ. CDR3 residues: CASSQGYGSSYNEQFF. CDR3 sequence (DNA): TGTGCCAGCAGCCAGGGATACGGGAGCTCCTACAATGAGCAGTTCTTC.

The chain links TRBV6-1 to TRBJ2-7, with D maybe TRBD1 (6 bases). CDR1 is MNHNS and CDR2 is SASEGT in the germline V gene. The CDR3 loop spans 15 amino acids. Trimming took 6 bases from V and 5 from J, leaving 20 bases between them. This CDR3 is CASSPRSQGRDEQYF. CDR3 DNA sequence: TGTGCCAGCAGCCCCCGTTCACAGGGAAGAGACGAGCAGTACTTC.

This rearrangement joins TRBV11-2 to TRBJ1-2, with D possibly TRBD1 on 5 matching bases. From germline, CDR1 is SGHAT and CDR2 FQNNGV. The CDR3 runs to 16 residues. V lost 5 bases, J lost 4 bases, and 20 bases lay in between. CDR3 nucleotides: TGTGCCAGCAGCAAACGACCCAGGGACGGGGGCTATGGCTACACCTTC. Its protein is CASSKRPRDGGYGYTF.

The genes are TRBV6-5 and TRBJ2-7; no reliable D call. Per germline, CDR1 MNHEY and CDR2 SVGAGI. The CDR3 runs to 12 residues. Trimming removed 6 bases at V and 1 base at J, with 7 bases between. The CDR3 is CASRSTSYEQYF. CDR3 DNA sequence: TGTGCCAGCAGGTCTACTTCCTACGAGCAGTACTTC.

In its sample, this clone was seen once. The chain couples TRBV5-4 to TRBJ1-2; 8 positions match TRBD1. The J segment lost 4 bases and the V segment lost 4 bases, leaving 6 bases of the junction unmatched. Germline assignment: CDR1 SGHNT and CDR2 YYREEE (reference sequence). There are 14 residues in the CDR3. CDR3 protein: CASSPETGVYGYTF. In DNA, the CDR3 is TGTGCCAGCAGCCCTGAGACAGGGGTCTATGGCTACACCTTC.

This chain joins TRBV7-2 and TRBJ2-1, with 7 bases aligning to TRBD2. The CDR3 runs to 13 residues. Unmatched junction bases numbered 0, after V lost 5 bases and J lost 2 bases. CDR1 is SGHTA, CDR2 FQGNSA, per germline. The CDR3: CASSGGAYNEQFF. CDR3 coding DNA: TGTGCCAGCAGCGGGGGGGCCTACAATGAGCAGTTCTTC. The full variable domain, in which reference TRBV7-2 and TRBJ2-1 provide the parts outside the CDR3, is GAGVSQSPSNKVTEKGKDVELRCDPISGHTALYWYRQSLGQGLEFLIYFQGNSAPDKSGLPSDRFSAERTGGSVSTLTIQRTQQEDSAVYLCASSGGAYNEQFFGPGTRLTVL.